This TCR beta chain emerged from a study of blood T cell repertoires in COVID-19. Overall study context: Samples came from the United States, Italy and Spain, spanning acute and convalescent COVID-19. PBMCs, B-cell-depleted T cells, or T cells were the source of the cDNA or gDNA that made up the material.

In the authors' methods: The authors estimated nucleated cell counts from reference gene primer amplification. This table comes from immunoSEQ multiplex PCR, and its TCRdb copy is limited to in-frame clones, with some not included. V and J calls and clone size are those listed in that table; D and trimming were worked out from the DNA. The sample carries roughly 250,000 clones, around 90% recorded once. CDR3 length: 16 amino acids. Looked up from germline, CDR1 is SGHAT and CDR2 is FQNNGV. Trimming removed 3 bases at V and 3 bases at J, with 16 bases between. The receptor comes from a man in his 60s who had recovered from COVID-19. The V and J genes are TRBV11-2 and TRBJ2-3; D might be TRBD2 (6 bases). Input material: peripheral blood. CDR3 in amino acids: CASSLVLASFTDTQYF. CDR3 nucleotide sequence: TGTGCCAGCAGCTTGGTACTAGCATCCTTTACAGATACGCAGTATTTT.